This T cell receptor (beta chain) stems from a study of cytomegalovirus exposure and HLA in healthy donors. J was trimmed by 6 bases and V by 0 bases; bases with no gene match: 23. Germline CDR1 reads LGHNA; CDR2 reads YSLEER. The CDR3 length is 21 residues. PCR used 60 Vbeta primers and 13 Jbeta primers. Authors' analysis steps: In a later analysis, around 87 million unique TCR beta chains included roughly 11 million shared by two or more donors. Measured with immunoSEQ multiplex PCR; TCRdb has only the in-frame clones, and not every one. Clone size and V and J calls were adopted from that table, with D and trimming inferred from the DNA. The table has some 160,000 clones, around four fifths seen once; the top ten hold about 1.5%. Broader study findings: In a later analysis, DRB1 alleles had the most associated TCRs; HLA-C alleles the fewest. TCR beta V segments were, for the most part, productive about 87% or about 30% of the time in an earlier analysis.

For this clone: Its antigen is undetermined.

What was sequenced was PBMCs. The receptor was derived from a male donor in good health and CMV-seronegative. This chain connects TRBV4-3 to TRBJ2-1; 7 positions agree with TRBD1. Here the CDR3 DNA reads TGCGCCAGCAGCCAAGAATATCGAGGGGGCCTTGGGGGAGCGGTGTTCAATGAGCAGTTCTTC. Amino acid sequence: CASSQEYRGGLGGAVFNEQFF.